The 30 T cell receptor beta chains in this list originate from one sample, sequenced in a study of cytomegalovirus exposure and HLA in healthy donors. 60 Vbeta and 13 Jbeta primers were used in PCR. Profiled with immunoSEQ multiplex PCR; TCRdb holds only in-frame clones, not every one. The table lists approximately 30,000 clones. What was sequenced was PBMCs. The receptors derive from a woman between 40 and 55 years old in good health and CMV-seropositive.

Written as DNA, the CDR3 is TGCAGCGTTGCTCGAGGGTCGGACATTCAGTACTTC. Translating gives CSVARGSDIQYF. V and J are TRBV29-1 and TRBJ2-4; possibly TRBD2 for D (5 bases). This CDR3 has 12 residues. The V gene lost 4 bases and the J gene lost 8 bases, with 12 bases spanning the gap. CDR1 and CDR2 from the germline V gene are SQVTM and ANQGSEA. Full variable domain (remainder filled in from reference TRBV29-1 and TRBJ2-4): SAVISQKPSRDICQRGTSLTIQCQVDSQVTMMFWYRQQPGQSLTLIATANQGSEATYESGFVIDKFPISRPNLTFSTLTVSNMSPEDSSIYLCSVARGSDIQYFGAGTRLSVL.

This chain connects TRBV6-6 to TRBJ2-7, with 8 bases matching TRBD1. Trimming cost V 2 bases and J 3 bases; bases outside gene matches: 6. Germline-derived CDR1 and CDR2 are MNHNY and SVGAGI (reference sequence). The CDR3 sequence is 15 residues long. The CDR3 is CASSYDQGARYEQYF. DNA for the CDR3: TGTGCCAGCAGTTACGACCAGGGGGCGCGCTACGAGCAGTACTTC.

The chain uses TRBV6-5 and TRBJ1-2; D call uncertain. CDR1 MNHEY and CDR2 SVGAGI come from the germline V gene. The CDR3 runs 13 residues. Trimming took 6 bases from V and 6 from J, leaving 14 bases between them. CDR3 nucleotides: TGTGCCAGCAGCCGGGGTAGGAATCATGGCTACACCTTC. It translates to CASSRGRNHGYTF.

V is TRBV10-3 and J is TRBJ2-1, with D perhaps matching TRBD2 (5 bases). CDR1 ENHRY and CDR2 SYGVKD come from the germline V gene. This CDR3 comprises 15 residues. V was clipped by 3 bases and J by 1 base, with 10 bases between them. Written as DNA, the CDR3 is TGTGCCATCAGTGACCCGGGGAATTCCTACAATGAGCAGTTCTTC. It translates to CAISDPGNSYNEQFF.

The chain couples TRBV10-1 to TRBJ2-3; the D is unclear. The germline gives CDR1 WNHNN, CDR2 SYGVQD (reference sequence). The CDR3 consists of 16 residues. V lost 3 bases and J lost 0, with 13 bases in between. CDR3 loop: CASSDPISGSTDTQYF. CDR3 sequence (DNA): TGCGCCAGCAGTGATCCGATCTCCGGGAGCACAGATACGCAGTATTTT.

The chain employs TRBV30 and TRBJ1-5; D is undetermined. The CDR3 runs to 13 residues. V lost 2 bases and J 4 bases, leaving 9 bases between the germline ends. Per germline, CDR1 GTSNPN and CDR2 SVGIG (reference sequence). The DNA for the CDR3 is TGTGCCTGGAGTAGCACGGGTAATCAGCCCCAGCATTTT. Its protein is CAWSSTGNQPQHF.

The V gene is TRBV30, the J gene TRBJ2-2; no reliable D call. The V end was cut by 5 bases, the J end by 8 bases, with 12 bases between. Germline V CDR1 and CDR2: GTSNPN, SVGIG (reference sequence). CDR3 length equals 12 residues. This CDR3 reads CAWGRLAGELFF. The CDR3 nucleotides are TGTGCCTGGGGCCGACTTGCTGGGGAGCTGTTTTTT.

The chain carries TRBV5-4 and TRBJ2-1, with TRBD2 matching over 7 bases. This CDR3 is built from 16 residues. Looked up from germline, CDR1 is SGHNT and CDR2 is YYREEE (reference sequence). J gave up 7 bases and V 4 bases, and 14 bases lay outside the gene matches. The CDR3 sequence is CASSLNSGKAGNEQFF. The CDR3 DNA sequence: TGTGCCAGCAGCCTTAACTCTGGGAAAGCGGGGAATGAGCAGTTCTTC.

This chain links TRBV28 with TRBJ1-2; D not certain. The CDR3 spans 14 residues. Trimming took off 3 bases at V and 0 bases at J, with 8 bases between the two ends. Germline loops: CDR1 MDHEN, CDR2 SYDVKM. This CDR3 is CASSFRGANYGYTF. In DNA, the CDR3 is TGTGCCAGCAGTTTCCGGGGAGCTAACTATGGCTACACCTTC.

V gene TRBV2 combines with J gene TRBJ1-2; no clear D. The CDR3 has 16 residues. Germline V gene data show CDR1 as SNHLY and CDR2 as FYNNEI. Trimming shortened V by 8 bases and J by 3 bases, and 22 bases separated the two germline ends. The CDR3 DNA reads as TGTGCCAGCCCCGAATTAGGCGGGATAGGAGACTATGGCTACACCTTC. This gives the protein CASPELGGIGDYGYTF.

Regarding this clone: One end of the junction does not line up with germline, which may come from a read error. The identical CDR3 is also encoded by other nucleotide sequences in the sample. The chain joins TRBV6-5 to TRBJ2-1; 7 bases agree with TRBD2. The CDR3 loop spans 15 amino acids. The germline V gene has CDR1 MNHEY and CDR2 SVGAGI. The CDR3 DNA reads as TGTGCCAGCAGCACCCTTGAGGGAGGGTACAATGAGCAATTCTTC. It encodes CASSTLEGGYNEQFF.

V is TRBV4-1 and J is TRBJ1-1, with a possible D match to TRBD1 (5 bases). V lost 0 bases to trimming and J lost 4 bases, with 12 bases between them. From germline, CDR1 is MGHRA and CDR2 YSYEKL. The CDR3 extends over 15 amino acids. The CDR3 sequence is CASSQEYGGGTEAFF. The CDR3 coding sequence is TGCGCCAGCAGCCAAGAGTATGGGGGGGGCACTGAAGCTTTCTTT.

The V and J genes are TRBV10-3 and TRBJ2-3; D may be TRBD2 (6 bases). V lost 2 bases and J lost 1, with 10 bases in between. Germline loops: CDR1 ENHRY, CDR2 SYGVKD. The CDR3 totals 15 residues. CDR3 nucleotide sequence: TGTGCCATCAGTGAGGGAGGGCCCCGCACAGATACGCAGTATTTT. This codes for CAISEGGPRTDTQYF.

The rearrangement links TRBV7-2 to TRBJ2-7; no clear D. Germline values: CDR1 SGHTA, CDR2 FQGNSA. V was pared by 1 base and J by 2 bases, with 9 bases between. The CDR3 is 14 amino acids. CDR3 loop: CASSLVQAPYEQYF. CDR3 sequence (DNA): TGTGCCAGCAGCTTAGTTCAGGCTCCCTACGAGCAGTACTTC.

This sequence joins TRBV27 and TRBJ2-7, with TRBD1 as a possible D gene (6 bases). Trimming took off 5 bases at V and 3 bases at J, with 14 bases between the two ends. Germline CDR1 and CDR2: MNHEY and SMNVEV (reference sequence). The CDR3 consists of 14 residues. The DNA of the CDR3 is TGTGCCAGCAGTCCCCGGGTAGGGGGCTACGAGCAGTACTTC. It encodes CASSPRVGGYEQYF.

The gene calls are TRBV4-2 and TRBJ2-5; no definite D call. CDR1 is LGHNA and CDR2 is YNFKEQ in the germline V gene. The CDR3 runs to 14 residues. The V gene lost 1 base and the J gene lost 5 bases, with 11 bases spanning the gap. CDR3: CASSQVKNRETQYF. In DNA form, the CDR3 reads TGTGCCAGCAGCCAAGTCAAAAACCGGGAGACCCAGTACTTC.

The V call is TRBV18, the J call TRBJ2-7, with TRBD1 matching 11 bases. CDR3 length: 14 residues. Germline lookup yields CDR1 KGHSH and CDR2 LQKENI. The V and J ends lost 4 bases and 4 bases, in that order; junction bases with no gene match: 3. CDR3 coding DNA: TGTGCCAGCTCACACCGGGACAGGGGGTACGAGCAGTACTTC. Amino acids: CASSHRDRGYEQYF.

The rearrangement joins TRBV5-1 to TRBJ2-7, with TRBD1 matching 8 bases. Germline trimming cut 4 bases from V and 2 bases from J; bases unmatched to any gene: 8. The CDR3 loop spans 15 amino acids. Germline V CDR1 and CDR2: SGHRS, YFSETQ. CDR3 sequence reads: CASSPRQGTPYEQYF. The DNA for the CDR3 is TGCGCCAGCAGCCCCCGACAGGGGACACCCTACGAGCAGTACTTC. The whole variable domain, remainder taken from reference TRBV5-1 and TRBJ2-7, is KAGVTQTPRYLIKTRGQQVTLSCSPISGHRSVSWYQQTPGQGLQFLFEYFSETQRNKGNFPGRFSGRQFSNSRSEMNVSTLELGDSALYLCASSPRQGTPYEQYFGPGTRLTVT.

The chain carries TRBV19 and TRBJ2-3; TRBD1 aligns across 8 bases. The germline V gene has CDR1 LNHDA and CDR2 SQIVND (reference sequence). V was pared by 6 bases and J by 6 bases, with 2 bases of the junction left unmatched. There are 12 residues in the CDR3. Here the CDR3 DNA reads TGTGCCAGTAGGACAGGGGCCGATACGCAGTATTTT. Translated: CASRTGADTQYF. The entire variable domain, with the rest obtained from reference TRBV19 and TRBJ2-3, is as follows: DGGITQSPKYLFRKEGQNVTLSCEQNLNHDAMYWYRQDPGQGLRLIYYSQIVNDFQKGDIAEGYSVSREKKESFPLTVTSAQKNPTAFYLCASRTGADTQYFGPGTRLTVL.

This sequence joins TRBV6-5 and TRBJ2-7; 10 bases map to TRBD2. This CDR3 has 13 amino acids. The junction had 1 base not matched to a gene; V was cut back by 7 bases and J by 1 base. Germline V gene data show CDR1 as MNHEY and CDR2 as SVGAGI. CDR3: CASKAGGSYEQYF. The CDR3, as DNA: TGTGCCAGCAAAGCGGGAGGGTCCTACGAGCAGTACTTC.

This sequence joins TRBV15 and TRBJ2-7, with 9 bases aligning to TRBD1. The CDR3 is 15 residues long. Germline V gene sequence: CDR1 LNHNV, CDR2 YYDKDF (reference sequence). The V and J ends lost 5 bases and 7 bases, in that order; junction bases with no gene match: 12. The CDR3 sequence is CATSGRDRDKGEQYF. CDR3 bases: TGTGCCACCAGCGGCCGGGACAGGGATAAAGGAGAGCAGTACTTC.

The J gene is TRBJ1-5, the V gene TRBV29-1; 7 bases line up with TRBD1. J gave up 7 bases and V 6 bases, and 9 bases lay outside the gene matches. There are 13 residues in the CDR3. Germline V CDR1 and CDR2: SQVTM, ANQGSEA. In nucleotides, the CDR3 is TGCAGCGTCATGGGGCAGGGGGGCCAGCCCCAGCATTTT. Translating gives CSVMGQGGQPQHF.

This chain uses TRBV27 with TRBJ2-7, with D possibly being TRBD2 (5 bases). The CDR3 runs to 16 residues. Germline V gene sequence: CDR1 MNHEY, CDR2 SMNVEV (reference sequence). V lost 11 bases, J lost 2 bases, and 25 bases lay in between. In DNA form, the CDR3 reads TGTGCCCCTAAACCTCAGAGGGAAAAACCCACCTACGAGCAGTACTTC. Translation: CAPKPQREKPTYEQYF.

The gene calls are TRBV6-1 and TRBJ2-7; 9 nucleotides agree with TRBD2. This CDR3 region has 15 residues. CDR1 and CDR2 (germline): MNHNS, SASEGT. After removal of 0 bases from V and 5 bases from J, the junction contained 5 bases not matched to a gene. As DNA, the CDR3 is TGTGCCAGCAGTGAAGCTAGCGGGGGTATTAACGAGCAGTACTTC. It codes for CASSEASGGINEQYF.

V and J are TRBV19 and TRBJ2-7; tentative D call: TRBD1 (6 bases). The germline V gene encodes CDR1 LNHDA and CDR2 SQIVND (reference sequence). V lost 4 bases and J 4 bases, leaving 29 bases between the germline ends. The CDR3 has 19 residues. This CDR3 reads CASSKEGGVGPRRIYEQYF. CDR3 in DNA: TGTGCCAGTAGTAAGGAAGGGGGTGTGGGACCAAGAAGAATTTACGAGCAGTACTTC.

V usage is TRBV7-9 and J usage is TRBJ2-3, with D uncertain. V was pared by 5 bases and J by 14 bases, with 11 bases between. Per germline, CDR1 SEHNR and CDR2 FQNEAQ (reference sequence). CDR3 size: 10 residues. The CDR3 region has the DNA TGTGCCAGCAGCGTCGAGACTTTGTATTTT. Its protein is CASSVETLYF.

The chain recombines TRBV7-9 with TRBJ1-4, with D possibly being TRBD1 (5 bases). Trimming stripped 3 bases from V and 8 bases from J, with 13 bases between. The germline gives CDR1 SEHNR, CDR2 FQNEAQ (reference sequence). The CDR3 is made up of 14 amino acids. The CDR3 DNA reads TGTGCCAGCAGCTTCCTCCGACAGACCGAAAAACTGTTTTTT. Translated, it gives CASSFLRQTEKLFF.

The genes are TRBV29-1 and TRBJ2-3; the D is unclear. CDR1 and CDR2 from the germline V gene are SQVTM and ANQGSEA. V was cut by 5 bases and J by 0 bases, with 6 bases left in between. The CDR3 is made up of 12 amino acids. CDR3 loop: CSVTTSTDTQYF. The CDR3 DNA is TGCAGCGTTACGACAAGCACAGATACGCAGTATTTT.

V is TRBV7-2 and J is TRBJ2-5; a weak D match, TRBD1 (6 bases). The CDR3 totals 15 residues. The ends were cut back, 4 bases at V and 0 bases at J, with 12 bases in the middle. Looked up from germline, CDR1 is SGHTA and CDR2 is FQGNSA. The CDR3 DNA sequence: TGTGCCAGCAGCTCAGCCGACAGGTACCAAGAGACCCAGTACTTC. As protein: CASSSADRYQETQYF.

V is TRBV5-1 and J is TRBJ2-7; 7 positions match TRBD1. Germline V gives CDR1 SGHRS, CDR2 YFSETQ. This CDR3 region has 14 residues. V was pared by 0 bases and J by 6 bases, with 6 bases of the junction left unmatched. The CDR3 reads CASSLGQGVFEQYF. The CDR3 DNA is TGCGCCAGCAGCTTGGGCCAGGGGGTATTCGAGCAGTACTTC.